The 8 T cell receptor beta chains below come from one sample, sequenced in a study of cytomegalovirus exposure and HLA in healthy donors. Clones were sequenced by immunoSEQ multiplex PCR, and TCRdb holds only the in-frame ones, with some missing. This table holds about 150,000 clones, 86% found once. Sequencing was done on a sample of PBMCs. Receptors were obtained from a human donor in good health.

This clone was counted a few times. In nucleotides, the CDR3 is TGTGCCAGCAGTGAAGAGAGGAACACTGAAGCTTTCTTT. Protein product: CASSEERNTEAFF. This chain connects TRBV2 to TRBJ1-1; D is undetermined. V lost 1 base to trimming and J lost 1 base, with 4 bases between them. The CDR3 sequence is 13 residues long. Germline V gives CDR1 SNHLY, CDR2 FYNNEI.

The chain uses TRBV2 and TRBJ2-6; TRBD2 matches at 8 bases. This CDR3 comprises 14 residues. V gave up 6 bases and J gave up 2 bases; unmatched junction bases: 0. Germline lookup yields CDR1 SNHLY and CDR2 FYNNEI. CDR3 protein: CASRGLAGANVLTF. The CDR3 nucleotides are TGTGCCAGCAGGGGACTAGCTGGGGCCAACGTCCTGACTTTC. Using reference TRBV2 and TRBJ2-6 for the parts outside the CDR3, the full variable domain is EPEVTQTPSHQVTQMGQEVILRCVPISNHLYFYWYRQILGQKVEFLVSFYNNEISEKSEIFDDQFSVERPDGSNFTLKIRSTKLEDSAMYFCASRGLAGANVLTFGAGSRLTVL.

The rearrangement links TRBV6-1 to TRBJ2-7; 11 bases fit TRBD2. V shed 1 base, J shed 3 bases, and the junction held 11 bases outside the gene matches. The CDR3 has 18 residues. Germline loops: CDR1 MNHNS, CDR2 SASEGT. DNA of the CDR3: TGTGCCAGCAGTGAAGGGTTTCTTGGACTAGCGGGCCTCTACGAGCAGTACTTC. Translating it yields CASSEGFLGLAGLYEQYF.

This rearrangement joins TRBV5-1 to TRBJ2-1, with 14 bases fitting TRBD2. Germline CDR1 and CDR2: SGHRS and YFSETQ. CDR3 length: 17 amino acids. J gave up 2 bases and V 3 bases, and 4 bases lay outside the gene matches. CDR3 in DNA: TGCGCCAGCAGCTGGCTGACTAGCGGGGGGGCCTACAATGAGCAGTTCTTC. Encoded protein: CASSWLTSGGAYNEQFF.

This rearrangement joins TRBV7-2 to TRBJ2-3; 15 bases map to TRBD2. The CDR3 is 16 amino acids. Germline values: CDR1 SGHTA, CDR2 FQGNSA. V dropped 6 bases and J dropped 7; count of bases not matched to a gene: 8. The DNA of the CDR3 is TGTGCCAGCAGGAGGACTAGCGGGGGGGCGGGGTATACGCAGTATTTT. This translates into CASRRTSGGAGYTQYF.

The V gene is TRBV6-1, the J gene TRBJ2-7; D remains unclear. The germline V and J ends were trimmed by 5 bases and 4 bases, with 12 bases remaining between them. This CDR3 is 13 amino acids long. Per the germline V gene, CDR1 is MNHNS and CDR2 is SASEGT. The DNA of the CDR3 is TGTGCCAGCAGTTCCACCACCCAGTACGAGCAGTACTTC. As protein: CASSSTTQYEQYF.

The rearrangement links TRBV28 to TRBJ1-4, with a tentative D call TRBD1 (6 bases). The CDR3 sequence is 12 residues long. Germline-derived CDR1 and CDR2 are MDHEN and SYDVKM. Between the trimmed V and J ends, which lost 4 bases and 17 bases, there was a span of 17 bases. The CDR3 DNA is TGTGCCAGCAGTTATACTACAGGACAGAAATTTTTT. It encodes CASSYTTGQKFF.

The gene calls are TRBV29-1 and TRBJ2-1; the match to TRBD1 covers 9 bases. This CDR3 spans 15 amino acids. V trimming: 5 bases; J trimming: 1 base; junction bases outside the gene matches: 6. The germline V gene has CDR1 SQVTM and CDR2 ANQGSEA. This CDR3 reads CSVRPGQGSYNEQFF. CDR3 bases: TGCAGCGTTAGACCGGGACAGGGTTCCTACAATGAGCAGTTCTTC.